A single sample gave rise to the 8 T cell receptor beta chains below, sequenced in a study of blood T cells in healthy people across ages (dated by TCRdb to between 2014 and 2016). Library generation was performed with 5' RACE. Sequenced on an Illumina HiSeq 2500. A second PCR of 7 to 11 cycles was performed with a sample-barcoded 5' primer and a J-beta primer mix. TCRdb reprocessed the public reads (quality trimming at Q25 with fastp, clone calling with MiXCR) and kept in-frame beta chains. One record per CDR3 amino acid sequence lists the most common genes and DNA. For this sample the table gives about 970,000 distinct CDR3 sequences, of which roughly 51% were detected only once. The top ten constitute about a fifth of the sample. What was sequenced was blood. These receptors were taken from a woman aged 55-75 years in good health.

In its sample, this clonotype was seen a few times. The V call is TRBV21-1, the J call TRBJ2-3; the table's D call of TRBD1 was not tested on the DNA. TRBV21-1 has pseudogene status. This CDR3 comprises 15 residues. The CDR3 DNA is TGTGCCAGCAGCAAAGTGGGGGCAGATTGGAATACGCAGTATTTT. Amino acid sequence: CASSKVGADWNTQYF.

This chain uses TRBV7-3 with TRBJ2-4; 15 bases match TRBD2. Germline CDR1 reads SGHTA; CDR2 reads FQGTGA. This CDR3 region has 18 residues. Unmatched junction bases numbered 7, after V lost 5 bases and J lost 2 bases. CDR3 in amino acids: CASSDKGLAGGSKNIQYF. For the CDR3, the DNA is TGTGCCAGCAGCGATAAAGGACTAGCGGGAGGGTCCAAAAACATTCAGTACTTC.

The rearrangement uses TRBV5-1 and TRBJ2-3, with TRBD1 matching 10 bases. Germline loops: CDR1 SGHRS, CDR2 YFSETQ. After removal of 6 bases from V and 2 bases from J, the junction contained 9 bases not matched to a gene. The CDR3 consists of 16 residues. CDR3 protein: CASTAGQGVNTDTQYF. The CDR3 nucleotides read TGCGCCAGCACAGCCGGACAGGGGGTTAACACAGATACGCAGTATTTT.

This clonotype has ten or more counts. The chain couples TRBV4-2 to TRBJ2-7; 12 bases fit TRBD1. V lost 4 bases, J lost 1 base, and 2 bases stayed unmatched. This CDR3 has 15 amino acids. Looked up from germline, CDR1 is LGHNA and CDR2 is YNFKEQ. The CDR3 loop is CASSRGQGASYEQYF. In DNA, the CDR3 is TGTGCCAGCAGCCGGGGACAGGGGGCTTCCTACGAGCAGTACTTC.

The chain uses TRBV5-1 and TRBJ2-1; a possible D gene is TRBD2 (6 bases). The CDR3 covers 16 residues. Germline V gene sequence: CDR1 SGHRS, CDR2 YFSETQ. The germline V and J ends were trimmed by 4 bases and 4 bases, with 18 bases remaining between them. The CDR3 protein is CASSLNSGVVYNEQFF. CDR3 nucleotides: TGCGCCAGCAGCCTAAATAGCGGAGTCGTATACAATGAGCAGTTCTTC.

Only one count was recorded for this clonotype. This chain uses TRBV7-2 with TRBJ1-6; D is unclear. The CDR3 totals 15 residues. V lost 8 bases and J 8 bases, leaving 19 bases between the germline ends. Germline assignment: CDR1 SGHTA and CDR2 FQGNSA. CDR3: CASRRAEDFYSPLHF. The CDR3 region has the DNA TGTGCCAGCCGGCGGGCAGAAGACTTCTATTCACCCCTCCACTTT.

This clonotype was detected only a few times. CDR3 amino acids: CSATPVGLAGGISSYEQYF. In DNA, the CDR3 is TGCAGTGCTACCCCGGTGGGACTAGCGGGAGGCATAAGCTCCTACGAGCAGTACTTC. The J gene is TRBJ2-7, the V gene TRBV20-1; 15 bases agree with TRBD2. The V gene end was trimmed by 4 bases and the J gene end by 0 bases; junction bases not matched to a gene: 13. This CDR3 has 19 residues. Germline V CDR1 and CDR2: DFQATT, SNEGSKA (reference sequence).

The chain combines TRBV7-6 with TRBJ1-1; D is perhaps TRBD1 (5 bases). V was shortened by 1 base and J by 2 bases, with 11 bases between the two germline ends. This CDR3 is built from 15 residues. From germline, CDR1 is SGHVS and CDR2 FNYEAQ. The CDR3: CASSLDQTVNTEAFF. CDR3 coding DNA: TGTGCCAGCAGCTTAGACCAGACAGTAAACACTGAAGCTTTCTTT.